These T cell receptor beta chains were read from a single sample in a study of T cell responses to AZD1222 COVID-19 vaccine. Sequencing used immunoSEQ multiplex PCR; TCRdb keeps in-frame clones, though not all of them. The sample has around 100,000 clones, about nine tenths seen once. This specimen consisted of peripheral blood, obtained 28 days after the second AZD1222 dose. These receptors were taken from an adult who received the AZD1222 COVID-19 vaccine. CDR3s include the opening cysteine and the closing phenylalanine or tryptophan. The D gene is left open where the match is weak. Size tells how often a clone was seen (once, few, many) or the class of an expanded clone, and some rows leave it out.

abundance	v_gene	d_gene	j_gene	CDR3aa	CDR3nt
-	TRBV2	TRBD2	TRBJ2-1	CASSLAGGLTDQFF	TGTGCCAGCAGTCTAGCGGGGGGTCTTACCGATCAGTTCTTC
-	TRBV13	TRBD1	TRBJ1-1	CASSVTGAPNTEAFF	TGTGCCAGCAGCGTGACAGGGGCTCCGAACACTGAAGCTTTCTTT
-	TRBV19	TRBD2	TRBJ2-3	CASSTRTSGDTDTQYF	TGTGCCAGTAGTACACGGACTAGCGGGGACACAGATACGCAGTATTTT
-	TRBV19	TRBD1	TRBJ1-1	CASRRGRDTEAFF	TGTGCCAGTAGGAGGGGGCGGGACACTGAAGCTTTCTTT
-	TRBV5-1	TRBD1	TRBJ2-4	CASSPYDRVVDIQYF	TGCGCCAGCAGCCCATATGACAGGGTCGTCGACATTCAGTACTTC
-	TRBV4-3	-	TRBJ1-2	CASSQAFNYGYTF	TGCGCCAGCAGCCAAGCCTTTAACTATGGCTACACCTTC
-	TRBV25-1	TRBD1	TRBJ1-1	CASRPTGLDTEAFF	TGTGCCAGCAGACCGACAGGGCTCGACACTGAAGCTTTCTTT
-	TRBV7-9	-	TRBJ2-7	CASSLQTGTYEQYF	TGTGCCAGCAGCCTACAGACAGGAACCTACGAGCAGTACTTC
-	TRBV2	-	TRBJ1-6	CASRLQRNSPLHF	TGTGCCAGCAGGCTCCAACGTAATTCACCCCTCCACTTT
-	TRBV6-5	-	TRBJ1-5	CASSAWTGSNQPQHF	TGTGCCAGCAGCGCGTGGACGGGAAGCAATCAGCCCCAGCATTTT
-	TRBV10-2	-	TRBJ1-5	CASRAPNQPQHF	TGCGCCAGCCGGGCTCCGAATCAGCCCCAGCATTTT
-	TRBV10-3	-	TRBJ1-6	CAISDPDGAPLHF	TGTGCCATCAGTGACCCCGATGGGGCACCCCTCCACTTT
-	TRBV19	-	TRBJ1-3	CASSRRDARNTIYF	TGTGCCAGTAGTAGACGGGACGCGCGAAACACCATATATTTT
-	TRBV6-6	TRBD1	TRBJ1-1	CASSRPPGQGLTEAFF	TGTGCCAGCAGTAGACCCCCGGGACAGGGGCTCACTGAAGCTTTCTTT
-	TRBV6-5	-	TRBJ2-7	CASSQGKEQYF	TGTGCCAGCAGTCAGGGTAAGGAGCAGTACTTC
once	TRBV3-1/TRBV3-2	-	TRBJ1-1	CASSVNTGNTEAFF	TGTGCCAGCAGCGTTAACACAGGGAACACTGAAGCTTTCTTT
-	TRBV4-1	TRBD2	TRBJ2-5	CASSQVRASGGSGETQYF	TGCGCCAGCAGCCAGGTCCGGGCTAGCGGGGGCTCGGGAGAGACCCAGTACTTC
-	TRBV6-2/TRBV6-3	-	TRBJ2-5	CASSYVAGRETQYF	TGTGCCAGCAGTTATGTTGCCGGGCGGGAGACCCAGTACTTC
-	TRBV4-2	TRBD2	TRBJ2-3	CASSQATSGGSPDTQYF	TGTGCCAGCAGCCAAGCAACTAGCGGGGGCAGTCCAGATACGCAGTATTTT
-	TRBV4-3	TRBD2	TRBJ2-1	CASSQERGGLNEQFF	TGCGCCAGCAGCCAGGAGCGGGGGGGCCTCAATGAGCAGTTCTTC
-	TRBV4-1	-	TRBJ1-5	CASSQGPGFQPQHF	TGCGCCAGCAGCCAAGGTCCGGGGTTTCAGCCCCAGCATTTT
-	TRBV19	-	TRBJ2-7	CASSLVQGSSYEQYF	TGTGCCAGCAGTCTAGTACAGGGAAGCTCCTACGAGCAGTACTTC
-	TRBV7-2	-	TRBJ1-2	CASSLPSIGFGYTF	TGTGCCAGCAGCTTACCCTCTATCGGCTTCGGCTACACCTTC
-	TRBV4-1	-	TRBJ1-5	CASSQGPEQPQHF	TGCGCCAGCAGCCAAGGACCGGAACAGCCCCAGCATTTT
once	TRBV10-3	-	TRBJ2-3	CATRDNTDTQYF	TGTGCCACCCGGGACAACACAGATACGCAGTATTTT
-	TRBV28	-	TRBJ2-7	CASTPAASYEQYF	TGTGCCAGCACCCCGGCGGCTTCCTACGAGCAGTACTTC
-	TRBV6-1	-	TRBJ1-2	CASSDHRLGGYTF	TGTGCCAGCAGTGATCACAGGCTCGGTGGCTACACCTTC
-	TRBV13	-	TRBJ1-5	CASSLSSEDQPQHF	TGTGCCAGCAGCTTGTCTTCAGAAGATCAGCCCCAGCATTTT
-	TRBV28	-	TRBJ2-7	CASSPDLVYEQYF	TGTGCCAGCAGCCCAGATCTCGTCTACGAGCAGTACTTC
-	TRBV4-1	TRBD1	TRBJ1-2	CASSQVGQAIYGYTF	TGCGCCAGCAGCCAAGTTGGACAGGCAATCTATGGCTACACCTTC
-	TRBV5-4	TRBD1	TRBJ1-1	CASSGWTGENTEAFF	TGTGCCAGCAGCGGCTGGACAGGGGAGAACACTGAAGCTTTCTTT
-	TRBV5-8	-	TRBJ1-1	CASSLSGGANTEAFF	TGTGCCAGCAGCTTGAGTGGGGGGGCGAACACTGAAGCTTTCTTT
-	TRBV5-8	-	TRBJ1-6	CASSLSIIGNSPLHF	TGTGCCAGCAGCTTGTCGATAATAGGGAATTCACCCCTCCACTTT
-	TRBV19	-	TRBJ2-5	CASSQLYQETQYF	TGTGCCAGTAGCCAGTTGTACCAAGAGACCCAGTACTTC
-	TRBV19	TRBD1	TRBJ1-4	CASICGRGDRTNEKLFF	TGTGCCAGTATATGCGGGCGGGGGGACAGGACAAATGAAAAACTGTTTTTT
-	TRBV10-3	-	TRBJ2-5	CAISEQAIGETQYF	TGTGCCATCAGTGAGCAGGCTATCGGAGAGACCCAGTACTTC
-	TRBV7-8	-	TRBJ2-5	CASSIQETQYF	TGTGCCAGCAGCATACAAGAGACCCAGTACTTC
few	TRBV4-3	-	TRBJ1-2	CASSQGGQVFNYGYTF	TGCGCCAGCAGCCAAGGGGGGCAGGTGTTTAACTATGGCTACACCTTC
-	TRBV5-4	-	TRBJ1-4	CASSLGGAGSEKLFF	TGTGCCAGCAGCTTGGGGGGGGCAGGGAGTGAAAAACTGTTTTTT
-	TRBV6-5	-	TRBJ1-6	CASILDRNSPLHF	TGTGCCAGCATCCTAGACCGTAATTCACCCCTCCACTTT
once	TRBV13	TRBD2	TRBJ2-3	CASSLGRLAGTLTDTQYF	TGTGCCAGCAGCTTAGGCCGATTAGCGGGAACACTCACAGATACGCAGTATTTT
-	TRBV27	-	TRBJ1-5	CASSPGRGKGPQHF	TGTGCCAGCAGTCCAGGACGGGGGAAAGGGCCCCAGCATTTT
-	TRBV5-6	-	TRBJ2-3	CASSLGSDTQYF	TGTGCCAGCAGCTTGGGTTCTGATACGCAGTATTTT
-	TRBV12-5	-	TRBJ2-2	CASGLEGTFRELFF	TGTGCTAGTGGTTTGGAAGGGACCTTCCGGGAGCTGTTTTTT
-	TRBV3-1/TRBV3-2	TRBD1	TRBJ1-4	CASSLQGSTNEKLFF	TGTGCCAGCAGCCTACAGGGGAGCACTAATGAAAAACTGTTTTTT
once	TRBV6-5	-	TRBJ2-1	CASSYLSEQFF	TGTGCCAGCAGTTACCTCTCGGAGCAGTTCTTC